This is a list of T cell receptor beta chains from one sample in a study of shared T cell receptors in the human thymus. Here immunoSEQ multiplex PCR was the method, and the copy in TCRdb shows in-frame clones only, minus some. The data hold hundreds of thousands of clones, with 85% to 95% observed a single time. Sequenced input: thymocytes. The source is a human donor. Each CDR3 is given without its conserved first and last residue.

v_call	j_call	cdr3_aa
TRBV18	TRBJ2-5	ASSPPEVEETQY
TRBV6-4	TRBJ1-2	ASRVTQAGHYGYT
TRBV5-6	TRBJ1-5	ASSLAGTDSNQPQH
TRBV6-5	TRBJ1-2	ASSYTRQGTYGYT
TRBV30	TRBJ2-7	AWRRTGWSYEQY
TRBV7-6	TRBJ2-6	ASSPVNWGRTGVAGANVLT
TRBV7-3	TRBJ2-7	ASSLKGGWAGGLYEQY
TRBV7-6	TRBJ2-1	ASSLYRTPYNEQF
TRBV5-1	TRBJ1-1	ASRVANEAF
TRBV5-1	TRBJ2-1	ASRGGSGIEDNEQF
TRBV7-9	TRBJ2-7	ASKSNPLGEQY
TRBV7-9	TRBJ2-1	ASSLPRVGSGDNEQF
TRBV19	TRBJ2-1	ASSIVPSGTPYNEQF
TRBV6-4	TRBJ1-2	ASRGSGGGYT